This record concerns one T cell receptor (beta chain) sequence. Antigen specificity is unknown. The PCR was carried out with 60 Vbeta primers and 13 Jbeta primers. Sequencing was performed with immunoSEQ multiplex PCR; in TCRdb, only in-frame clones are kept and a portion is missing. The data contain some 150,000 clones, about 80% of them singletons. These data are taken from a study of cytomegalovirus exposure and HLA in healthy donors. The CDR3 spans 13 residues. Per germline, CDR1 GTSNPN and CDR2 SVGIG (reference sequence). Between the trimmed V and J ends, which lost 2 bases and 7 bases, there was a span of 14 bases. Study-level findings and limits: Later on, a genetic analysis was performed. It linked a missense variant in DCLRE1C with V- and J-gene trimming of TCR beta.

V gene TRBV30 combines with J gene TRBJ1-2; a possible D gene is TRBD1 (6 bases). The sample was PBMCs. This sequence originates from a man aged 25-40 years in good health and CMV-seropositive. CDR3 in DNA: TGTGCCTGGAGTTTGGGTTTCAGGGGTGGCTACACCTTC. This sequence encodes CAWSLGFRGGYTF.